This TCR beta chain was found in a study of cytomegalovirus exposure and HLA in healthy donors. Of note for this clone: Its target is not known.

This PCR relied on a set of 60 Vbeta primers and 13 Jbeta primers. The method was immunoSEQ multiplex PCR; TCRdb's version includes in-frame clones alone and lacks a portion of them. The sample consists of 55,000 to 80,000 clones, 65% to 75% of them appearing once. Study-level findings and limits: An apparent linkage of common viral pathogens to several of the most significant clusters emerged in a later analysis.

V lost 4 bases, J lost 6 bases, and 9 bases stayed unmatched. CDR1 and CDR2 (germline): SGDLS, YYNGEE. The CDR3 runs to 14 residues. The sample comprised PBMCs. The clonotype comes from a middle-aged man in good health and CMV-seropositive. The V and J genes are TRBV9 and TRBJ1-2; 7 bases align to TRBD1. The DNA of the CDR3 is TGTGCCAGCAGCCTCCTTCCCACAGGGGATGGCTACACCTTC. Its translation: CASSLLPTGDGYTF.